The next 6 T cell receptor beta chains were all read from a single sample in a study of T cells in Graves' hyperthyroidism and ophthalmopathy. RNA transcripts gave rise to amplified TCR beta CDR3 regions. Using the HTBI primer set, a first-round RT-PCR was run on the TCR CDR3. From the multiplex PCR reads, TCRdb called clonotypes with MiXCR, one entry per CDR3 protein. In the table there are under 750,000 distinct CDR3 sequences, 18% of which are singletons. Sequencing was carried out using blood. The receptor source for this set is a woman in her forties or fifties with Graves' hyperthyroidism that later progressed to Graves' ophthalmopathy.

This rearrangement joins TRBV4-1 to TRBJ1-1, with D perhaps matching TRBD1 (5 bases). From germline, CDR1 is MGHRA and CDR2 YSYEKL. CDR3 length: 14 residues. Trimming left V 6 bases short and J 0 bases short, with 11 bases between. CDR3 sequence reads: CASRNGAMNTEAFF. As DNA, the CDR3 is TGCGCCAGCAGGAACGGGGCTATGAACACTGAAGCTTTCTTT.

This clonotype has a count of ten or more. The chain joins TRBV20-1 to TRBJ2-2; D gene uncertain. The germline gives CDR1 DFQATT, CDR2 SNEGSKA (reference sequence). V was pared by 5 bases and J by 4 bases, with 11 bases between. The CDR3 spans 13 residues. CDR3 loop: CSAGRRTTGELFF. The CDR3 nucleotides read TGCAGTGCTGGTCGAAGGACCACCGGGGAGCTGTTTTTT.

The J gene is TRBJ2-3, the V gene TRBV9, with D possibly called TRBD1 or TRBD2 (5 bases each). Trimming shortened V by 4 bases and J by 0 bases, and 9 bases separated the two germline ends. The CDR3 totals 14 residues. From germline, CDR1 is SGDLS and CDR2 YYNGEE. This chain's CDR3 is CASSIRDSTDTQYF. For the CDR3, the DNA is TGTGCCAGCAGCATCCGGGACAGCACAGATACGCAGTATTTT.

This clonotype was counted at least ten times. The V gene is TRBV5-1, the J gene TRBJ1-3, with a weak D call TRBD1 (5 bases). The V end was cut by 3 bases, the J end by 0 bases, with 16 bases between. The CDR3 spans 17 residues. Germline V gives CDR1 SGHRS, CDR2 YFSETQ. DNA for the CDR3: TGCGCCAGCAGCTGGACTACGGGGCTTGACTCTGGAAACACCATATATTTT. Protein sequence: CASSWTTGLDSGNTIYF.

This clonotype was recorded many times. The chain has TRBV30 and TRBJ1-2; weak D call: TRBD1 (6 bases). The CDR3 spans 11 residues. Germline V gene data show CDR1 as GTSNPN and CDR2 as SVGIG (reference sequence). The ends were cut back, 3 bases at V and 9 bases at J, with 11 bases in the middle. CDR3 sequence (DNA): TGTGCCTGGAGGCAGGGGAATCGCTACACCTTC. Amino acid sequence: CAWRQGNRYTF.

This clonotype appeared a few times. The gene calls are TRBV7-9 and TRBJ1-3, with a possible D match to TRBD1 (6 bases). V gave up 0 bases and J gave up 0 bases, with 12 bases separating them. Germline CDR1 SEHNR, CDR2 FQNEAQ (reference sequence). The CDR3 contains 17 residues. CDR3 loop: CASSLAPDSSSGNTIYF. The CDR3 region has the DNA TGTGCCAGCAGCTTAGCGCCGGACAGTTCCTCTGGAAACACCATATATTTT.